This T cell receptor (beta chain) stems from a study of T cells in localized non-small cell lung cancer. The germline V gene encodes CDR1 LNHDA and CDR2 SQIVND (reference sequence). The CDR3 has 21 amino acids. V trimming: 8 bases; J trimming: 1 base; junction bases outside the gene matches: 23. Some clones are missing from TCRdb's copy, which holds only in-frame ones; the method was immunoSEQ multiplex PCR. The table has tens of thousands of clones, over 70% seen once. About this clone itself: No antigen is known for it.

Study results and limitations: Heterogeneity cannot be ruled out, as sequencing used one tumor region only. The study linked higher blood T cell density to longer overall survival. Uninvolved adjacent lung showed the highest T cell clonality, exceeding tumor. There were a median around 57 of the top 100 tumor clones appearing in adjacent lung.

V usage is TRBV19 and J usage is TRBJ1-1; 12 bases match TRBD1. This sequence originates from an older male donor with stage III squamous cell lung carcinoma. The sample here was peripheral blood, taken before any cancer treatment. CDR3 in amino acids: CASLPTPGQGASHVRNTEAFF. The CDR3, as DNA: TGTGCCAGTCTCCCTACTCCGGGACAGGGGGCCTCGCATGTCCGGAACACTGAAGCTTTCTTT.